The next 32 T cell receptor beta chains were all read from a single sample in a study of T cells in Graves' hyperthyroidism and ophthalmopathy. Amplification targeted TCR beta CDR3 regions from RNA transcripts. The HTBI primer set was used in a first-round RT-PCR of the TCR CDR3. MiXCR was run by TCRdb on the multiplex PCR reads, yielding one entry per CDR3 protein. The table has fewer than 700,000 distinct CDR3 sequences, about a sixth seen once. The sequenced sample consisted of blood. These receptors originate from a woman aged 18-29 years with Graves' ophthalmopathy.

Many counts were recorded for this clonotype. As DNA, the CDR3 is TGTGCCAGCAGGGGACAGGGGGCCCACTATGGCTACACCTTC. The encoded protein is CASRGQGAHYGYTF. The chain links TRBV27 to TRBJ1-2, with 12 bases fitting TRBD1. This CDR3 region has 14 residues. The V gene's germline CDR1 is MNHEY and CDR2 SMNVEV (reference sequence). V shed 6 bases and J 3 bases; nucleotides not matched to a gene: 2.

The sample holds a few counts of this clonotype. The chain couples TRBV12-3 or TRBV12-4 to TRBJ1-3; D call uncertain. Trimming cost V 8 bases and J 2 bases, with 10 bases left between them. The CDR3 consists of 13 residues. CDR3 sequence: CASPPSAGNTIYF. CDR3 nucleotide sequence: TGTGCCAGCCCCCCATCGGCTGGAAACACCATATATTTT.

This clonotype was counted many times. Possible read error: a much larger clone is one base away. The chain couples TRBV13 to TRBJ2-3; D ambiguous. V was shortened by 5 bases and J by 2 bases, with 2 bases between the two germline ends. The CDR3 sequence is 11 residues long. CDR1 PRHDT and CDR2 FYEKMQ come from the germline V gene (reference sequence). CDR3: CASSHTDTQYF. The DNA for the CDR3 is TGTGCCAGCAGCCACACAGATACGCAGTATTTT.

The CDR3 nucleotides read TGTGCCAGCAGCCAAGTACCCGGGACAGGGGGCTTAAGGGGCTACGAGCAGTACTTC. The encoded protein is CASSQVPGTGGLRGYEQYF. The chain couples TRBV4-2 to TRBJ2-7, with 12 bases lining up with TRBD1. Germline V gene lookup returns CDR1 LGHNA and CDR2 YNFKEQ. Trimming cost V 1 base and J 3 bases; bases outside gene matches: 13. The CDR3 is 19 residues long.

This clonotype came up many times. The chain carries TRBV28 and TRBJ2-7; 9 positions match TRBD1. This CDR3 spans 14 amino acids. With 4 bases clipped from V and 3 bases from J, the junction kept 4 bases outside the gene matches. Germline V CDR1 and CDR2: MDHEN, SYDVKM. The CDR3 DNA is TGTGCCAGCAGTTCACCGACAGGGGGCTACGAGCAGTACTTC. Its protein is CASSSPTGGYEQYF. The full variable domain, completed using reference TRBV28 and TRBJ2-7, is DVKVTQSSRYLVKRTGEKVFLECVQDMDHENMFWYRQDPGLGLRLIYFSYDVKMKEKGDIPEGYSVSREKKERFSLILESASTNQTSMYLCASSSPTGGYEQYFGPGTRLTVT.

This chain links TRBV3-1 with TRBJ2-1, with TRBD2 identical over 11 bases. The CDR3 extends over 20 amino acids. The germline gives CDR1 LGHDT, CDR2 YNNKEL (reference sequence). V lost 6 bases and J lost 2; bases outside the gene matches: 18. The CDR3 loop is CASSQKWRASGRKPYNEQFF. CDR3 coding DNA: TGTGCCAGCAGTCAAAAATGGAGGGCTAGCGGGAGGAAGCCCTACAATGAGCAGTTCTTC.

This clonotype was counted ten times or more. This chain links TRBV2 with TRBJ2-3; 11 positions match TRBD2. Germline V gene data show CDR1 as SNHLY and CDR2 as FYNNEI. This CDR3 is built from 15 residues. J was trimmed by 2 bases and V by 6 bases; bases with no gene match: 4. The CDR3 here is CASSGTSGYTDTQYF. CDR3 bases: TGTGCCAGCAGCGGGACTAGCGGATACACAGATACGCAGTATTTT.

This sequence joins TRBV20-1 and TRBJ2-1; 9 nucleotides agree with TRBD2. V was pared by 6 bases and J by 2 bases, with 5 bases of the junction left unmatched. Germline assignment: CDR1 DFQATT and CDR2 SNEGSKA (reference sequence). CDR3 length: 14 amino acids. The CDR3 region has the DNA TGCAGTGCCCCAGGCGGGGGGGCCTACAATGAGCAGTTCTTC. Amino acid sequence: CSAPGGGAYNEQFF.

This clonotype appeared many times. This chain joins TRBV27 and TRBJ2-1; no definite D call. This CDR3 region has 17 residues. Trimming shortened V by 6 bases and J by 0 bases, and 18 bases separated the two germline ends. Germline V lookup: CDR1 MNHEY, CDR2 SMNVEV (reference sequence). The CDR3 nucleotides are TGTGCCAGCAGACCAAACCCCGTTAGAATCTCCTACAATGAGCAGTTCTTC. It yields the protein CASRPNPVRISYNEQFF.

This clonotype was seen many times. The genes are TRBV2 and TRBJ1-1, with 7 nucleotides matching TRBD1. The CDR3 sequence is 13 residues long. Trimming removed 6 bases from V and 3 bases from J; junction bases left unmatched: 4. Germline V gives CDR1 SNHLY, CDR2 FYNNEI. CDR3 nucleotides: TGTGCCAGCAGAGAGACAGGGCACACTGAAGCTTTCTTT. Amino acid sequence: CASRETGHTEAFF.

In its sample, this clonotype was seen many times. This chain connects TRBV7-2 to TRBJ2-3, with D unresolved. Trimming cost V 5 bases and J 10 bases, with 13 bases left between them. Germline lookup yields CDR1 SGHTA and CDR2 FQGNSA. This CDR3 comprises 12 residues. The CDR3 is CASSLGSLSQYF. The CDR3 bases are TGTGCCAGCAGCCTAGGGTCCCTTTCGCAGTATTTT.

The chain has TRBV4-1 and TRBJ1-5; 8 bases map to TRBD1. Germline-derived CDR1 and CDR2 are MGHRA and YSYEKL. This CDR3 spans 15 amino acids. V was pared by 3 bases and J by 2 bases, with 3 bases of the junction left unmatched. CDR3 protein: CASSQPGQGNQPQHF. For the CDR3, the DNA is TGCGCCAGCAGCCAGCCGGGACAGGGCAATCAGCCCCAGCATTTT.

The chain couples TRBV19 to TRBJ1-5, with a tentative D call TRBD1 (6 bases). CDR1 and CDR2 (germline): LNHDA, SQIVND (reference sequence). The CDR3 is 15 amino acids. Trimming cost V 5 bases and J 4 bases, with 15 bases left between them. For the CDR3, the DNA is TGTGCCAGTAGTTCTACAGGGTTGGCGAATCAGCCCCAGCATTTT. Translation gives CASSSTGLANQPQHF.

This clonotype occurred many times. CDR3 in DNA: TGTGCCAGCAGCCTTGGGACAGAATACTCTGGAAACACCATATATTTT. Translation: CASSLGTEYSGNTIYF. The chain joins TRBV11-2 to TRBJ1-3; TRBD1 matches at 7 bases. The V and J ends lost 5 bases and 0 bases, in that order; junction bases with no gene match: 7. CDR1 SGHAT and CDR2 FQNNGV come from the germline V gene. This CDR3 is built from 16 residues.

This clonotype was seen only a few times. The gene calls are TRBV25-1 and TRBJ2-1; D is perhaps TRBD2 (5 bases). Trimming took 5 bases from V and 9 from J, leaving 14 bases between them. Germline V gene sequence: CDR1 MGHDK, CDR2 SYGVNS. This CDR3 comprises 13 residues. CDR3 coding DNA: TGTGCCAGCAGTCGAATAGAGGGCAGTGAGCAGTTCTTC. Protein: CASSRIEGSEQFF.

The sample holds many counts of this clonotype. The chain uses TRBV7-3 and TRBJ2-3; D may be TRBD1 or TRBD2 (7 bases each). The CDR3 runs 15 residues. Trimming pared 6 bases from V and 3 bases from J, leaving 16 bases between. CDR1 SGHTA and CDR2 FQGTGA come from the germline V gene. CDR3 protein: CASSRSGGGTDTQYF. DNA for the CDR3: TGTGCCAGCAGTCGCTCAGGGGGGGGGACAGATACGCAGTATTTT.

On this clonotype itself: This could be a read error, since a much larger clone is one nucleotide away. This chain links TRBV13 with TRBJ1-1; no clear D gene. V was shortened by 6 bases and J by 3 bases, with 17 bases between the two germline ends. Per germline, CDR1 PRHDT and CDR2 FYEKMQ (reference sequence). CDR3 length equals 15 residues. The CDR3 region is CASSLSPPWDTEAFF. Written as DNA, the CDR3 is TGTGCCAGCAGTTTATCACCACCTTGGGACACTGAAGCTTTCTTT.

CDR3 protein: CASSLGGGTSGANVLTF. The CDR3 DNA follows: TGTGCCAGCAGCTTAGGGGGCGGAACCTCTGGGGCCAACGTCCTGACTTTC. The rearrangement uses TRBV7-9 and TRBJ2-6; D possibly corresponds to TRBD1 (5 bases). Germline loops: CDR1 SEHNR, CDR2 FQNEAQ (reference sequence). This CDR3 has 17 amino acids. The V end was cut by 1 base, the J end by 0 bases, with 10 bases between.

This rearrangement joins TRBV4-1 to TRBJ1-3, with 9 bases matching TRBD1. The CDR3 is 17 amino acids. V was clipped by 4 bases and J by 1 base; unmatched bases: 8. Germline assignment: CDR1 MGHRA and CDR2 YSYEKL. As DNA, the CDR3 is TGCGCCAGCAGCCGGTCCCGGGACAGGGTATCTGGAAACACCATATATTTT. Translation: CASSRSRDRVSGNTIYF.

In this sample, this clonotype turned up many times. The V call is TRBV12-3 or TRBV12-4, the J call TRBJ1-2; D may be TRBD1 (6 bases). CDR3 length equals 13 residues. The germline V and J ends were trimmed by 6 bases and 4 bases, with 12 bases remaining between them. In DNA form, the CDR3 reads TGTGCCAGCAGAGACACAGGGCCCTATGGCTACACCTTC. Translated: CASRDTGPYGYTF.

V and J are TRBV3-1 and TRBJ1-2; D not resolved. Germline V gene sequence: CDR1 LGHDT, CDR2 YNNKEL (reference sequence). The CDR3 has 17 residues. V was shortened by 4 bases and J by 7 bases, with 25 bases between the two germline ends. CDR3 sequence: CASSPQLGSDIFGGYTF. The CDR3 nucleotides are TGTGCCAGCAGCCCCCAACTCGGCTCTGACATTTTTGGTGGCTACACCTTC.

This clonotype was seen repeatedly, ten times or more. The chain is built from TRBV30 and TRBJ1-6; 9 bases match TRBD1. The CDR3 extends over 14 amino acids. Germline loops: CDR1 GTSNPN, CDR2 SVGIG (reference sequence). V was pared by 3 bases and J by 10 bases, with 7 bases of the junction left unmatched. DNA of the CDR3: TGTGCCTGGAGCCCGGGACAGGGAGCGTCACCCCTCCACTTT. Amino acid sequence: CAWSPGQGASPLHF.

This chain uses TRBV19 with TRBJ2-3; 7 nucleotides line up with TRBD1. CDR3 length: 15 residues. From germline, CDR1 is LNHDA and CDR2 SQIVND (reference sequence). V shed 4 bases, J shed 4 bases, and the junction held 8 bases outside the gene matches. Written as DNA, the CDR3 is TGTGCCAGTAGTACCCTGAGACAGGGCGCAGATACGCAGTATTTT. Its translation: CASSTLRQGADTQYF. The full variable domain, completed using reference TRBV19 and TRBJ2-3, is DGGITQSPKYLFRKEGQNVTLSCEQNLNHDAMYWYRQDPGQGLRLIYYSQIVNDFQKGDIAEGYSVSREKKESFPLTVTSAQKNPTAFYLCASSTLRQGADTQYFGPGTRLTVL.

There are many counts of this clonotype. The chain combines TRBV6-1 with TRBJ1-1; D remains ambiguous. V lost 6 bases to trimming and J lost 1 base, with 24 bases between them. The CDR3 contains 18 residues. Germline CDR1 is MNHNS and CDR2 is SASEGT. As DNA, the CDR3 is TGTGCCAGCAGCATCGTCCCGACACCATCAACAGAGAACACTGAAGCTTTCTTT. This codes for CASSIVPTPSTENTEAFF.

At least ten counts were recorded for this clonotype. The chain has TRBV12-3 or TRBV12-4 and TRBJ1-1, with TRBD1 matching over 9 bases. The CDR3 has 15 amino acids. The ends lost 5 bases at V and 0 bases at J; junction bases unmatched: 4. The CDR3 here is CASSGTGHLNTEAFF. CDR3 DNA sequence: TGTGCCAGCAGTGGGACAGGGCATTTGAACACTGAAGCTTTCTTT.

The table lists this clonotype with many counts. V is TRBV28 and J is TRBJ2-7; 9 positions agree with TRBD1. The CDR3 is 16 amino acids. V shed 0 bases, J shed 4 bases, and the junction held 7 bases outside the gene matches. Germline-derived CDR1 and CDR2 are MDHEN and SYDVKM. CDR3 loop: CASSLWPGQGRYEQYF. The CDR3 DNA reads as TGTGCCAGCAGTTTATGGCCGGGACAGGGTCGGTACGAGCAGTACTTC. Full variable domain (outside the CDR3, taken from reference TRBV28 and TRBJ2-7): DVKVTQSSRYLVKRTGEKVFLECVQDMDHENMFWYRQDPGLGLRLIYFSYDVKMKEKGDIPEGYSVSREKKERFSLILESASTNQTSMYLCASSLWPGQGRYEQYFGPGTRLTVT.

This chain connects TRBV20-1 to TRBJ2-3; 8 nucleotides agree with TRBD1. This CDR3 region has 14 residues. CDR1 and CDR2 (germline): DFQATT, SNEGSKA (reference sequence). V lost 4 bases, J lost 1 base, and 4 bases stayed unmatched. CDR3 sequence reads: CSATDRGGTDTQYF. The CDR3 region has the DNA TGCAGTGCTACAGACAGGGGCGGCACAGATACGCAGTATTTT.

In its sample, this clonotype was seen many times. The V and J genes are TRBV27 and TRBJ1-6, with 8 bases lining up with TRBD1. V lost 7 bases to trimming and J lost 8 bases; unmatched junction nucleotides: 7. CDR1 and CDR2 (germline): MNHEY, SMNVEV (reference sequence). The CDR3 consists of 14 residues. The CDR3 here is CASTSQGAHSPLHF. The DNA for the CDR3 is TGTGCCAGCACCTCCCAGGGGGCCCATTCACCCCTCCACTTT.

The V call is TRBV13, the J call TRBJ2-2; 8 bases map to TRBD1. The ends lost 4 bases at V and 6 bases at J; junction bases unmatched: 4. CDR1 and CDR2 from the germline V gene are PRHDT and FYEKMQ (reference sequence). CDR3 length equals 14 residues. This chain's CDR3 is CASSSRQGSGELFF. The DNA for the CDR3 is TGTGCCAGCAGCTCAAGACAGGGGTCCGGGGAGCTGTTTTTT.

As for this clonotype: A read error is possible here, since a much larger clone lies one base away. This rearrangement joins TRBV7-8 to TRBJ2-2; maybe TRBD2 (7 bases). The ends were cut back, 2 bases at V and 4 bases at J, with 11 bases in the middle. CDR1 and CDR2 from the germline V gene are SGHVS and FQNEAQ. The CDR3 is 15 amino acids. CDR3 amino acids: CASSLYREGTGELFF. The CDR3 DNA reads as TGTGCCAGCAGCTTATACAGGGAGGGCACCGGGGAGCTGTTTTTT. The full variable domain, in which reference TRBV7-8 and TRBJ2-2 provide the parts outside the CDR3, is GAGVSQSPRYKVAKRGQDVALRCDPISGHVSLFWYQQALGQGPEFLTYFQNEAQLDKSGLPSDRFFAERPEGSVSTLKIQRTQQEDSAVYLCASSLYREGTGELFFGEGSRLTVL.

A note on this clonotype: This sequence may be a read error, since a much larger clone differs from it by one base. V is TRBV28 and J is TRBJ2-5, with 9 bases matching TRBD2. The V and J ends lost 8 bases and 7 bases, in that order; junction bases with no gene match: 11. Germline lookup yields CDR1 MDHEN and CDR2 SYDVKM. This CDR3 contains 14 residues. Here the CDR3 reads CASGGSGSGGTQYF. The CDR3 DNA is TGTGCCAGCGGGGGTAGCGGGAGTGGAGGGACCCAGTACTTC.

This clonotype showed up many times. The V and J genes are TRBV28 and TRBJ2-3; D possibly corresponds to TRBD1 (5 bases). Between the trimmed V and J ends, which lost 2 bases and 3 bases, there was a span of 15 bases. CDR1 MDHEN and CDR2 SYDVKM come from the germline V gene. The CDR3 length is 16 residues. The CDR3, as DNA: TGTGCCAGCAGTTTACGTAATAGGGGCCGGACAGATACGCAGTATTTT. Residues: CASSLRNRGRTDTQYF.